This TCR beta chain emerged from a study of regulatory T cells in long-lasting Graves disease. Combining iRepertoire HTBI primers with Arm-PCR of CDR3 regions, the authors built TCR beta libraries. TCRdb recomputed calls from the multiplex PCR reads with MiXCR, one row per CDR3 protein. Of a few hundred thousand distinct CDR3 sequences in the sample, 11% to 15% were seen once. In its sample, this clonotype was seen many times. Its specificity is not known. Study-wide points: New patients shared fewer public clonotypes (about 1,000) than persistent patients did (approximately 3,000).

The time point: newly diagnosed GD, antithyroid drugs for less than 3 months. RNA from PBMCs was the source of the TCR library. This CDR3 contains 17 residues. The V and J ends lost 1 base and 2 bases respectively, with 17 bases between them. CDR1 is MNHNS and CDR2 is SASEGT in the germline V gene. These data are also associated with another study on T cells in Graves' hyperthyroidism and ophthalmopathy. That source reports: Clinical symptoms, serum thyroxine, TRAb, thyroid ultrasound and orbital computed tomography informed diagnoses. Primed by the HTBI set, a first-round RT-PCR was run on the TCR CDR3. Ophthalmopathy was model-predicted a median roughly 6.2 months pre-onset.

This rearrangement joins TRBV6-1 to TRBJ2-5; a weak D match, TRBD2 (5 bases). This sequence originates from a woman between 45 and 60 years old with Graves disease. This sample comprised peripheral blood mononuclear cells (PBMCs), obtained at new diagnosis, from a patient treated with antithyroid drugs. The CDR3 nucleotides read TGTGCCAGCAGTGAAGGAGGGTGGATCTGGGAACAAGAGACCCAGTACTTC. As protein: CASSEGGWIWEQETQYF.